This T cell receptor beta chain was sequenced in a study of blood T cell repertoires in COVID-19. As for the study in general: Some COVID-19 samples were acute and others convalescent; all came from the United States, Italy and Spain. From T cells, B-cell-depleted T cells, or PBMCs came the material, which was cDNA or gDNA.

Germline values: CDR1 LNHDA, CDR2 SQIVND (reference sequence). The CDR3 sequence is 14 residues long. With 5 bases clipped from V and 3 bases from J, the junction kept 4 bases outside the gene matches. Per the original methods: For nucleated cells, counts were estimated from reference gene primer amplification. Only in-frame clones appear in the TCRdb table, and some are missing; sequencing was by immunoSEQ multiplex PCR. That table is the source of V, J and clone size, and D and trimming were worked out from the DNA. Here the sample spans 200,000 to 250,000 clones, approximately 82% being singletons.

This chain joins TRBV19 and TRBJ2-5; TRBD1 aligns across 9 bases. The clonotype comes from a woman aged 40 to 50 with acute or convalescent COVID-19. Specimen: peripheral blood. The CDR3 bases are TGTGCCAGTAGTTCGACAGGGGGGGAAGAGACCCAGTACTTC. Its translation: CASSSTGGEETQYF.